This T cell receptor (beta chain) was obtained from a study of blood T cells in healthy people across ages. Germline V gives CDR1 SGHVS, CDR2 FQNEAQ. J gave up 0 bases and V 5 bases, and 8 bases lay outside the gene matches. The CDR3 has 19 amino acids. The second PCR ran roughly 7 to 12 cycles with a sample-barcoded 5' primer and J-beta primers. MiXCR, applied by TCRdb to the 5' RACE reads, yields one record per CDR3 protein. The table lists approximately 1,700,000 distinct CDR3 sequences, about 39% of them singletons. Whole-study findings and limits: Compared with aged donors, long-lived donors showed fewer expanded clones, suggesting selection. Naive and antigen-experienced cells could not be conclusively compared, given unsorted PBMCs.

Every sample yielded at least 6.5 million isolated PBMCs. Extractions gave at least 6 micrograms of total RNA per sample. This clonotype was seen only once. The antigen is unknown. The sequenced sample was blood. This clonotype was sampled from a human donor in good health. The chain combines TRBV7-8 with TRBJ2-1, with TRBD2 matching 15 bases. This chain's CDR3 is CASSDAGLAGGLSYNEQFF. The CDR3 region has the DNA TGTGCCAGCAGCGATGCGGGACTAGCGGGGGGTCTCTCCTACAATGAGCAGTTCTTC. Filled out from reference TRBV7-8 and TRBJ2-1, the complete variable domain reads GAGVSQSPRYKVAKRGQDVALRCDPISGHVSLFWYQQALGQGPEFLTYFQNEAQLDKSGLPSDRFFAERPEGSVSTLKIQRTQQEDSAVYLCASSDAGLAGGLSYNEQFFGPGTRLTVL.